The next 22 T cell receptor beta chains were all read from a single sample in a study of blood T cell repertoires in COVID-19. TCRdb's copy holds only in-frame clones and misses some; the assay was immunoSEQ multiplex PCR. Of 150,000 to 200,000 clones listed, roughly 81% are singletons. Material: peripheral blood. These receptors were obtained from a woman at least 80 years old with COVID-19, enrolled during active disease.

The CDR3, as DNA: TGTGCCAGCAGTTTATTCCGGCCGGGACAGGGGAGTGAAAAACTGTTTTTT. Its translation: CASSLFRPGQGSEKLFF. The chain couples TRBV28 to TRBJ1-4; 10 positions agree with TRBD1. The CDR3 length is 17 residues. Trimming cost V 1 base and J 7 bases; bases outside gene matches: 9. Germline lookup yields CDR1 MDHEN and CDR2 SYDVKM.

The CDR3 region has the DNA TGTGCCAGCAGTTCCGGGACAGGGAGCTCCTATAATTCACCCCTCCACTTT. It yields the protein CASSSGTGSSYNSPLHF. V usage is TRBV28 and J usage is TRBJ1-6; 9 bases map to TRBD1. Germline lookup yields CDR1 MDHEN and CDR2 SYDVKM. The CDR3 spans 17 residues. V was pared by 4 bases and J by 0 bases, with 4 bases of the junction left unmatched.

The rearrangement uses TRBV6-6 and TRBJ2-3; 7 bases map to TRBD2. This CDR3 spans 15 amino acids. V gave up 2 bases and J gave up 3 bases; unmatched junction bases: 5. From germline, CDR1 is MNHNY and CDR2 SVGAGI (reference sequence). The CDR3 coding sequence is TGTGCCAGCAGTTACGGGGGGAGGGCTACAGATACGCAGTATTTT. This gives the protein CASSYGGRATDTQYF.

The V and J genes are TRBV9 and TRBJ2-1; 9 nucleotides match TRBD2. Germline V gives CDR1 SGDLS, CDR2 YYNGEE. The CDR3 runs to 15 residues. With V trimmed by 2 bases and J by 3 bases, 3 bases remained unmatched. The CDR3 is CASSVSGGHYNEQFF. The CDR3 bases are TGTGCCAGCAGCGTCAGCGGGGGGCACTACAATGAGCAGTTCTTC.

The V and J genes are TRBV15 and TRBJ2-5; D is unclear. Germline V lookup: CDR1 LNHNV, CDR2 YYDKDF (reference sequence). V lost 5 bases, J lost 5 bases, and 18 bases lay in between. CDR3 length: 15 residues. This CDR3 is CATSRTEPVGETQYF. The CDR3 coding sequence is TGTGCCACCAGCCGAACGGAGCCCGTTGGGGAGACCCAGTACTTC.

The V gene is TRBV18, the J gene TRBJ1-6; D not resolved. V lost 1 base and J 7 bases, leaving 8 bases between the germline ends. CDR1 is KGHSH and CDR2 is LQKENI in the germline V gene. The CDR3 runs 14 residues. CDR3 sequence (DNA): TGTGCCAGCTCACCACGCGGGTACAATTCACCCCTCCACTTT. Amino acid sequence: CASSPRGYNSPLHF. Full variable domain (rest looked up from reference TRBV18 and TRBJ1-6): NAGVMQNPRHLVRRRGQEARLRCSPMKGHSHVYWYRQLPEEGLKFMVYLQKENIIDESGMPKERFSAEFPKEGPSILRIQQVVRGDSAAYFCASSPRGYNSPLHFGNGTRLTVT.

The chain has TRBV10-3 and TRBJ1-1, with D perhaps matching TRBD1 (6 bases). This CDR3 spans 13 amino acids. The germline V gene has CDR1 ENHRY and CDR2 SYGVKD. Trimming stripped 10 bases from V and 1 base from J, with 13 bases between. CDR3 in amino acids: CATGLQGNTEAFF. The CDR3, as DNA: TGTGCCACGGGACTACAGGGGAACACTGAAGCTTTCTTT.

The chain recombines TRBV4-3 with TRBJ2-5; D gene unclear. The germline CDR1 and CDR2 sequences are LGHNA and YSLEER. Trimming pared 0 bases from V and 5 bases from J, leaving 10 bases between. The CDR3 contains 14 residues. Here the CDR3 DNA reads TGCGCCAGCAGCCAAGATTCGTCTAGTGAGACCCAGTACTTC. This gives the protein CASSQDSSSETQYF.

The rearrangement uses TRBV7-9 and TRBJ2-2, with D possibly being TRBD2 (7 bases). Trimming removed 9 bases at V and 1 base at J, with 24 bases between. This CDR3 has 18 residues. Per germline, CDR1 SEHNR and CDR2 FQNEAQ (reference sequence). The CDR3: CARGPSIGGQLNTGELFF. DNA for the CDR3: TGTGCCAGGGGACCCTCCATCGGGGGGCAATTGAACACCGGGGAGCTGTTTTTT.

The rearrangement links TRBV19 to TRBJ1-4; 7 bases map to TRBD1. CDR3 length: 15 amino acids. Looked up from germline, CDR1 is LNHDA and CDR2 is SQIVND (reference sequence). Trimming at V came to 2 bases and at J to 5 bases, leaving 5 bases not matched to a gene. The DNA for the CDR3 is TGTGCCAGTAGTATATTTGGGACAGAGAATGAAAAACTGTTTTTT. This translates into CASSIFGTENEKLFF.

This chain uses TRBV7-9 with TRBJ2-5; no definite D call. V gave up 0 bases and J gave up 1 base, with 6 bases separating them. In germline, CDR1 is SEHNR, CDR2 FQNEAQ (reference sequence). This CDR3 has 14 residues. CDR3 sequence: CASSLATVQETQYF. Written as DNA, the CDR3 is TGTGCCAGCAGCTTAGCTACAGTCCAAGAGACCCAGTACTTC.

J is TRBJ1-1 and V is TRBV18; possibly TRBD1 for D (5 bases). The CDR3 spans 15 residues. V was clipped by 1 base and J by 0 bases, with 9 bases between them. CDR1 is KGHSH, CDR2 LQKENI, per germline. Here the CDR3 DNA reads TGTGCCAGCTCACCACGGGGGGTGGTGAACACTGAAGCTTTCTTT. As protein: CASSPRGVVNTEAFF.

This chain uses TRBV28 with TRBJ1-1, with TRBD1 matching over 8 bases. The ends lost 6 bases at V and 6 bases at J; junction bases unmatched: 9. The CDR3 runs to 14 residues. Germline V CDR1 and CDR2: MDHEN, SYDVKM. The CDR3 nucleotides read TGTGCCAGCAGCGTACAGGGGGAAGTCGCTGAAGCTTTCTTT. It is translated as CASSVQGEVAEAFF.

The chain combines TRBV19 with TRBJ2-3; no firm D call. CDR1 is LNHDA and CDR2 is SQIVND in the germline V gene (reference sequence). CDR3 size: 11 residues. V was clipped by 2 bases and J by 6 bases, with 3 bases between them. The CDR3 loop is CASSITDTQYF. Written as DNA, the CDR3 is TGTGCCAGTAGTATAACTGATACGCAGTATTTT.

V and J are TRBV7-9 and TRBJ1-6, with D tentatively TRBD1 (6 bases). Trimming left V 6 bases short and J 6 bases short, with 15 bases between. The CDR3 runs 15 residues. The germline V gene encodes CDR1 SEHNR and CDR2 FQNEAQ (reference sequence). CDR3 bases: TGTGCCAGCAGTCAAACAGGGCTGGGTAATTCACCCCTCCACTTT. Translation gives CASSQTGLGNSPLHF.

A single count supports this clone. The rearrangement uses TRBV12-3 or TRBV12-4 and TRBJ1-2; TRBD1 might be the D (6 bases). The CDR3 is 13 amino acids. V lost 5 bases to trimming and J lost 8 bases, with 15 bases between them. The CDR3 DNA reads as TGTGCCAGCAGTGTAATGGGACATGGCGGCTACACCTTC. Translated: CASSVMGHGGYTF.

The chain combines TRBV19 with TRBJ1-2; D is perhaps TRBD1 (6 bases). The CDR3 consists of 16 residues. Per the germline V gene, CDR1 is LNHDA and CDR2 is SQIVND (reference sequence). The ends were cut back, 6 bases at V and 4 bases at J, with 21 bases in the middle. The CDR3 DNA is TGTGCCAGTAGCCGGGACAACGCCCGGTCGGGCTATGGCTACACCTTC. Protein product: CASSRDNARSGYGYTF.

This clone was seen more than once but under ten times. The chain uses TRBV10-3 and TRBJ2-1, with a possible D match to TRBD1 (7 bases). The CDR3 length is 16 residues. Trimming shortened V by 5 bases and J by 0 bases, and 14 bases separated the two germline ends. Per germline, CDR1 ENHRY and CDR2 SYGVKD. CDR3 coding DNA: TGTGCCATCAGTCCAGGAGGGGACAGCTCCTACAATGAGCAGTTCTTC. This translates into CAISPGGDSSYNEQFF.

V is TRBV2 and J is TRBJ2-1; D may be TRBD1 (6 bases). V was shortened by 10 bases and J by 8 bases, with 9 bases between the two germline ends. The CDR3 is 10 residues long. Germline CDR1 and CDR2: SNHLY and FYNNEI. CDR3 in DNA: TGTGCCACAGGGGTCGATGAGCAGTTCTTC. Translated: CATGVDEQFF.

This clone occurred once. V usage is TRBV21-1 and J usage is TRBJ1-4. TRBV21-1 is assigned pseudogene status. The CDR3 length is 16 residues. CDR3 amino acids: CASSKRRATGTEKLFF. CDR3 in DNA: TGTGCCAGCAGCAAAAGGAGGGCAACTGGAACTGAAAAACTGTTTTTT.

V usage is TRBV5-4 and J usage is TRBJ1-2; weak D call: TRBD1 (6 bases). V lost 3 bases to trimming and J lost 5 bases, with 17 bases between them. CDR3 size: 15 residues. CDR1 is SGHNT and CDR2 is YYREEE in the germline V gene (reference sequence). In DNA, the CDR3 is TGTGCCAGCAGCTCGGCGGGGGGGGCTTATTATGGCTACACCTTC. As protein: CASSSAGGAYYGYTF.

The chain carries TRBV5-4 and TRBJ1-2; TRBD1 matches 8 bases. J lost 5 bases, V lost 4 bases, and 4 bases had no gene match. The CDR3 sequence is 13 residues long. Germline-derived CDR1 and CDR2 are SGHNT and YYREEE (reference sequence). CDR3 in DNA: TGTGCCAGCAGCGTTCAGGGGGCATATGGCTACACCTTC. As protein: CASSVQGAYGYTF.